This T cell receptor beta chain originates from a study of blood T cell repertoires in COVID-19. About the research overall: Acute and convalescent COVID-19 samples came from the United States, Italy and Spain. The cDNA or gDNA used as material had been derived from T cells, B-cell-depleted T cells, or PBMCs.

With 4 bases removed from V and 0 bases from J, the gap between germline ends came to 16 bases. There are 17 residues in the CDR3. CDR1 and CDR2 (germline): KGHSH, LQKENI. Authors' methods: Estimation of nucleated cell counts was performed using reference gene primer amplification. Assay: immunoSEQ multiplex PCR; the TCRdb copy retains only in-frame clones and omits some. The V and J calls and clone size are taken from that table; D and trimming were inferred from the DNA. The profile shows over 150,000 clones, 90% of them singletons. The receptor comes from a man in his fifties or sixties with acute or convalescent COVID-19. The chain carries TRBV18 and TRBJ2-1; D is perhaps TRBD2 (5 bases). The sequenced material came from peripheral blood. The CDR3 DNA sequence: TGTGCCAGCTCACGGTCCCCTTCGGGGTTCTCCTACAATGAGCAGTTCTTC. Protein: CASSRSPSGFSYNEQFF.